A single sample is the source of the 6 T cell receptor beta chains below, sequenced in a study of OX40 agonist ivuxolimab in advanced cancers. Data came from immunoSEQ multiplex PCR; TCRdb stores just in-frame clones and leaves some out. The repertoire holds 130,000 or so clones, with roughly 91% as singletons. Material: CD4+ or CD8+ T cells sorted from blood, obtained in a trial of the OX40 agonist ivuxolimab. The receptors come from an adult with an advanced solid tumor such as melanoma, head and neck, liver or kidney cancer.

This clone has a single count. V gene TRBV25-1 combines with J gene TRBJ1-2; maybe TRBD1 (5 bases). The CDR3 is 13 residues long. Germline V gene data show CDR1 as MGHDK and CDR2 as SYGVNS. V lost 3 bases to trimming and J lost 8 bases, with 13 bases between them. The CDR3: CASSDRVVEGYTF. The CDR3 DNA sequence: TGTGCCAGCAGTGACAGGGTTGTTGAGGGCTACACCTTC.

The gene calls are TRBV7-2 and TRBJ2-1; TRBD2 matches 8 bases. Per the germline V gene, CDR1 is SGHTA and CDR2 is FQGNSA. The length of the CDR3 is 19 residues. Unmatched junction bases numbered 17, after V lost 0 bases and J lost 7 bases. The CDR3 region is CASSLAGARRGVGFNEQFF. The CDR3 DNA follows: TGTGCCAGCAGCTTAGCGGGAGCCAGGCGGGGGGTGGGATTTAATGAGCAGTTCTTC. Full variable domain (missing parts from reference TRBV7-2 and TRBJ2-1): GAGVSQSPSNKVTEKGKDVELRCDPISGHTALYWYRQSLGQGLEFLIYFQGNSAPDKSGLPSDRFSAERTGGSVSTLTIQRTQQEDSAVYLCASSLAGARRGVGFNEQFFGPGTRLTVL.

The chain uses TRBV30 and TRBJ1-1; no reliable D call. V was pared by 3 bases and J by 1 base, with 9 bases between. The CDR3 consists of 13 residues. From germline, CDR1 is GTSNPN and CDR2 SVGIG (reference sequence). In nucleotides, the CDR3 is TGTGCCTGGAGCGAAACAGAGAACACTGAAGCTTTCTTT. It translates to CAWSETENTEAFF. Full variable domain (remainder filled in from reference TRBV30 and TRBJ1-1): SQTIHQWPATLVQPVGSPLSLECTVEGTSNPNLYWYRQAAGRGLQLLFYSVGIGQISSEVPQNLSASRPQDRQFILSSKKLLLSDSGFYLCAWSETENTEAFFGQGTRLTVV.

V and J are TRBV5-1 and TRBJ2-2; 7 bases are shared with TRBD1. The CDR3 has 16 amino acids. The V gene end was trimmed by 1 base and the J gene end by 4 bases; junction bases not matched to a gene: 7. Germline loops: CDR1 SGHRS, CDR2 YFSETQ. The CDR3 sequence: CASSLLGQELTGELFF. The CDR3 coding sequence is TGCGCCAGCAGCTTGTTAGGACAGGAGCTCACCGGGGAGCTGTTTTTT.

The gene calls are TRBV6-5 and TRBJ2-2, with D maybe TRBD1 (6 bases). In germline, CDR1 is MNHEY, CDR2 SVGAGI. V gave up 2 bases and J gave up 5 bases, with 9 bases separating them. CDR3 length: 14 amino acids. CDR3: CASSYPTGTGELFF. CDR3 nucleotides: TGTGCCAGCAGTTACCCTACAGGGACCGGGGAGCTGTTTTTT.

The genes are TRBV10-1 and TRBJ2-7; the D gene is possibly TRBD1 (6 bases). The CDR3 loop spans 15 amino acids. Germline loops: CDR1 WNHNN, CDR2 SYGVQD (reference sequence). The V end lost 8 bases, the J end lost 4 bases, and 21 bases lay between the germline ends. The CDR3: CASEIPGDKEYEQYF. The CDR3 nucleotides are TGCGCCAGCGAGATCCCAGGGGACAAGGAATACGAGCAGTACTTC.